Below, one TCR beta chain is given with its context. The data derive from a study of blood T cells in healthy people across ages. Trimming removed 8 bases from V and 8 bases from J, with 12 bases in between. The CDR3 covers 12 residues. The germline CDR1 and CDR2 sequences are WSHSY and SAAADI. Each donor was a healthy Caucasian individual from Russia, aged roughly 6 to 90. Alongside a J-beta primer mix, a sample-barcoded 5' primer served in a second PCR lasting about 7 to 11 cycles. TCRdb called the 5' RACE reads again in MiXCR, with one record for every CDR3 protein. This table has 890,000 or so distinct CDR3 sequences, 62% appearing once.

The sequenced sample was blood. This TCR was sampled from a young man in good health. The chain has TRBV10-2 and TRBJ1-4, with a weak D call TRBD1 (5 bases). The CDR3 bases are TGCGCCAGCGGGGGTCTCCGCGAAAAACTGTTTTTT. Its translation: CASGGLREKLFF.